One sample yielded the 20 T cell receptor beta chains listed below, sequenced in a study of blood T cell repertoires in COVID-19. Using immunoSEQ multiplex PCR, the repertoire was profiled, and TCRdb retains in-frame clones only, with some absent. The sample consists of about 230,000 clones, approximately 83% of them appearing once. Specimen: peripheral blood. Receptor source: a man aged 50-59 years with active or convalescent COVID-19.

V is TRBV5-6 and J is TRBJ1-1; D call uncertain. V lost 0 bases and J 0 bases, leaving 12 bases between the germline ends. The CDR3 spans 16 residues. Germline values: CDR1 SGHDT, CDR2 YYEEEE. The CDR3 protein is CASSLVEGSMNTEAFF. CDR3 coding DNA: TGTGCCAGCAGCTTGGTGGAGGGTAGTATGAACACTGAAGCTTTCTTT. Looking up the rest from reference TRBV5-6 and TRBJ1-1 gives the full variable domain: DAGVTQSPTHLIKTRGQQVTLRCSPKSGHDTVSWYQQALGQGPQFIFQYYEEEERQRGNFPDRFSGHQFPNYSSELNVNALLLGDSALYLCASSLVEGSMNTEAFFGQGTRLTVV.

The V gene is TRBV6-5, the J gene TRBJ2-3; TRBD2 matches at 8 bases. The V gene end was trimmed by 6 bases and the J gene end by 2 bases; junction bases not matched to a gene: 7. The CDR3 runs 15 residues. Germline lookup yields CDR1 MNHEY and CDR2 SVGAGI. The DNA for the CDR3 is TGTGCCAGCAGACCCGGACTAGCAGACACAGATACGCAGTATTTT. This gives the protein CASRPGLADTDTQYF.

The rearrangement uses TRBV7-9 and TRBJ1-2, with 9 bases lining up with TRBD1. Germline trimming cut 5 bases from V and 6 bases from J; bases unmatched to any gene: 7. This CDR3 has 14 residues. Looked up from germline, CDR1 is SEHNR and CDR2 is FQNEAQ (reference sequence). CDR3 residues: CASSPPGQGDGYTF. In nucleotides, the CDR3 is TGTGCCAGCAGCCCACCGGGACAGGGCGATGGCTACACCTTC.

This chain links TRBV5-1 with TRBJ2-7; 8 bases are a match to TRBD1. The trim removed 4 bases at V and 5 bases at J, leaving 11 bases unmatched. CDR1 is SGHRS and CDR2 is YFSETQ in the germline V gene. CDR3 length: 15 residues. Here the CDR3 DNA reads TGCGCCAGCAGCCGAGCCCCGGACAGGGCCGACGAGCAGTACTTC. Amino acid sequence: CASSRAPDRADEQYF.

This clone appeared a few times. The J gene is TRBJ2-7, the V gene TRBV5-1, with D perhaps TRBD2 (5 bases). This CDR3 has 12 residues. In germline, CDR1 is SGHRS, CDR2 YFSETQ. The V and J ends lost 2 bases and 6 bases respectively, with 9 bases between them. In DNA form, the CDR3 reads TGCGCCAGCAGCTTTGACGAGGGCGAGCAGTACTTC. Amino acids: CASSFDEGEQYF.

The rearrangement links TRBV18 to TRBJ1-5, with D maybe TRBD1 (6 bases). The CDR3 contains 14 residues. Germline V gene data show CDR1 as KGHSH and CDR2 as LQKENI. V was shortened by 6 bases and J by 9 bases, with 18 bases between the two germline ends. CDR3 bases: TGTGCCAGCTCGCGACAGGACACTCACGGGCCCCAGCATTTT. It is translated as CASSRQDTHGPQHF.

This clone was recorded only once. This sequence joins TRBV15 and TRBJ2-5; 7 bases are shared with TRBD1. The CDR3 contains 16 residues. Losses at the gene ends were 0 bases for V and 5 bases for J; bases not matched to a gene: 9. Germline CDR1 is LNHNV and CDR2 is YYDKDF (reference sequence). The CDR3 nucleotides read TGTGCCACCAGCAGAGATATGGGGACAGCTATGGAGACCCAGTACTTC. Translation gives CATSRDMGTAMETQYF. Full variable domain (missing parts from reference TRBV15 and TRBJ2-5): DAMVIQNPRYQVTQFGKPVTLSCSQTLNHNVMYWYQQKSSQAPKLLFHYYDKDFNNEADTPDNFQSRRPNTSFCFLDIRSPGLGDTAMYLCATSRDMGTAMETQYFGPGTRLLVL.

The rearrangement uses TRBV6-4 and TRBJ1-6; 8 bases align to TRBD1. V gave up 10 bases and J gave up 6 bases; unmatched junction bases: 11. Germline CDR1 MRHNA, CDR2 SNTAGT. The CDR3 has 15 amino acids. The DNA for the CDR3 is TGTGCCACATTTGTGTCTCAGGGGGCTAATTCACCCCTCCACTTT. Amino acid sequence: CATFVSQGANSPLHF.

The chain uses TRBV2 and TRBJ1-4; possible D gene TRBD1, 6 bases. The CDR3 is 15 residues long. V was trimmed by 1 base and J by 4 bases, leaving 10 bases between them. The germline V gene has CDR1 SNHLY and CDR2 FYNNEI. This chain's CDR3 is CASSEGQGSNEKLFF. CDR3 DNA: TGTGCCAGCAGTGAAGGCCAGGGGAGTAATGAAAAACTGTTTTTT.

The V and J genes are TRBV6-1 and TRBJ1-5; 12 nucleotides match TRBD1. The CDR3 runs 16 residues. V lost 6 bases and J lost 7; bases outside the gene matches: 10. Germline values: CDR1 MNHNS, CDR2 SASEGT. The CDR3 here is CASSEPGQGARQPQHF. The CDR3 DNA follows: TGTGCCAGCAGCGAACCGGGACAGGGGGCTCGGCAGCCCCAGCATTTT.

The chain joins TRBV19 to TRBJ2-7; possible D gene TRBD1, 6 bases. This CDR3 is built from 14 residues. V dropped 7 bases and J dropped 0 bases, with 13 bases sitting between them. CDR1 and CDR2 from the germline V gene are LNHDA and SQIVND (reference sequence). For the CDR3, the DNA is TGTGCCAGTAAGGGGGTTTCGAGCTCCTACGAGCAGTACTTC. As protein: CASKGVSSSYEQYF.

This chain connects TRBV25-1 to TRBJ2-5; 9 nucleotides match TRBD2. J lost 5 bases, V lost 3 bases, and 7 bases had no gene match. CDR1 and CDR2 from the germline V gene are MGHDK and SYGVNS. The CDR3 consists of 15 residues. CDR3 region: CASSERGGARETQYF. CDR3 DNA sequence: TGTGCCAGCAGTGAGCGCGGGGGGGCCCGGGAGACCCAGTACTTC.

This clone was picked up one time. The genes are TRBV18 and TRBJ1-5, with D tentatively TRBD1 (6 bases). CDR3 length: 15 residues. Germline CDR1 KGHSH, CDR2 LQKENI. The V end lost 5 bases, the J end lost 6 bases, and 17 bases lay between the germline ends. The CDR3 region is CASSGAVGAGQPQHF. DNA for the CDR3: TGTGCCAGCTCAGGTGCTGTGGGGGCAGGTCAGCCCCAGCATTTT.

The J gene is TRBJ2-1, the V gene TRBV6-4, with 8 bases matching TRBD2. Germline assignment: CDR1 MRHNA and CDR2 SNTAGT. V was pared by 4 bases and J by 2 bases, with 7 bases of the junction left unmatched. CDR3 length: 16 amino acids. CDR3 protein: CASSASSRGAYNEQFF. The CDR3 nucleotides read TGTGCCAGCAGTGCATCCTCGCGGGGGGCCTACAATGAGCAGTTCTTC.

The sample holds a few counts of this clone. The rearrangement joins TRBV5-1 to TRBJ1-6; D is perhaps TRBD1 (6 bases). Trimming took off 0 bases at V and 3 bases at J, with 7 bases between the two ends. Per the germline V gene, CDR1 is SGHRS and CDR2 is YFSETQ. The CDR3 consists of 15 residues. The chain's CDR3 is CASSLDRVYNSPLHF. DNA for the CDR3: TGCGCCAGCAGCTTGGACAGGGTCTATAATTCACCCCTCCACTTT.

This sequence joins TRBV3-1 (or the pseudogene TRBV3-2) and TRBJ2-1, with D hard to call. Germline loops: CDR1 LGHDT, CDR2 YNNKEL (reference sequence). The V and J ends lost 0 bases and 5 bases respectively, with 11 bases between them. There are 15 residues in the CDR3. The CDR3 here is CASSQDAISHNEQFF. The DNA of the CDR3 is TGTGCCAGCAGCCAAGACGCTATTTCTCACAATGAGCAGTTCTTC.

This clone has a handful of counts. The V gene is TRBV6-5, the J gene TRBJ2-1; D may be TRBD1 (5 bases). With 2 bases removed from V and 6 bases from J, the gap between germline ends came to 5 bases. This CDR3 contains 12 residues. CDR1 is MNHEY, CDR2 SVGAGI, per germline. DNA for the CDR3: TGTGCCAGCAGTTACCAGGGCAATGAGCAGTTCTTC. The encoded protein is CASSYQGNEQFF.

The chain joins TRBV28 to TRBJ1-4; 7 bases map to TRBD1. There are 14 residues in the CDR3. Germline loops: CDR1 MDHEN, CDR2 SYDVKM. The ends lost 6 bases at V and 8 bases at J; junction bases unmatched: 9. DNA of the CDR3: TGTGCCAGCAGACCGACAGGGATCGAAGAAAAACTGTTTTTT. Translation: CASRPTGIEEKLFF.

The chain is built from TRBV4-1 and TRBJ1-3; D is uncertain. V was pared by 2 bases and J by 2 bases, with 10 bases between. Germline V lookup: CDR1 MGHRA, CDR2 YSYEKL. The CDR3 has 15 residues. The DNA of the CDR3 is TGCGCCAGCAGCCAAATGGGAGGGCCTGGAAACACCATATATTTT. Residues: CASSQMGGPGNTIYF.

This clone was picked up a small number of times. The chain has TRBV30 and TRBJ2-1; TRBD2 aligns across 16 bases. Germline V CDR1 and CDR2: GTSNPN, SVGIG (reference sequence). CDR3 length: 16 amino acids. Trimming removed 2 bases from V and 7 bases from J; junction bases left unmatched: 5. CDR3 region: CAWSRGLAGGPNEQFF. In nucleotides, the CDR3 is TGTGCCTGGAGTAGGGGACTAGCGGGGGGGCCGAATGAGCAGTTCTTC.